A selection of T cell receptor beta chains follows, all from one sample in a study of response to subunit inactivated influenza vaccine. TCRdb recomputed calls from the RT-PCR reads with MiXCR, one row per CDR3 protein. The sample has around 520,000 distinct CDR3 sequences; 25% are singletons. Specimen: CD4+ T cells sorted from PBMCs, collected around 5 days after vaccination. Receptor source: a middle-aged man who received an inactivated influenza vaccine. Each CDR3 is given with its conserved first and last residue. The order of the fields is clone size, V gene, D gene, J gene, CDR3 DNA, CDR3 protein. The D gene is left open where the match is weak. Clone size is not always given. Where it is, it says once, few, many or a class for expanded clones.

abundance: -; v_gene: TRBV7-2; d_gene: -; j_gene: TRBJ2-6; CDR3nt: TGTGCCAGCAGCTCCGGGGACTCTGGGGCCAACGTCCTGACTTTC; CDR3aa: CASSSGDSGANVLTF
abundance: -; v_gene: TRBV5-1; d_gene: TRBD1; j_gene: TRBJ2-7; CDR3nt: TGCGCCAGCAGCTTGGGGGGACAGGGGTTCTACGAGCAGTACTTC; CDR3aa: CASSLGGQGFYEQYF
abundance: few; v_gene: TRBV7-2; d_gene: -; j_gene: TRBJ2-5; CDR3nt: TGTGCCAGCAGGTGGTCTTCCGTCCAAAGAGCCCAGTACTTC; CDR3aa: CASRWSSVQRAQYF
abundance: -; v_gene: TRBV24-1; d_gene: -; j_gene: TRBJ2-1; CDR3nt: TGTGCCACCAGTGATACGGACAGAGAGCAGTTCTTC; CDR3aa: CATSDTDREQFF
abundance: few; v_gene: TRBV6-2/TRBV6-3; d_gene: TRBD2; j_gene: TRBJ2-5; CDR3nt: TGTGCCAGCAGACGAGGACTAGCGGGAGTAGAGACCCAGTACTTC; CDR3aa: CASRRGLAGVETQYF
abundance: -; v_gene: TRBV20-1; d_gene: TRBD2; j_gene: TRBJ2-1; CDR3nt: TGCAGTGCTAGAGATCAGGGACTAGCGGGGGTTTACAATGAGCAGTTCTTC; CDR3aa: CSARDQGLAGVYNEQFF
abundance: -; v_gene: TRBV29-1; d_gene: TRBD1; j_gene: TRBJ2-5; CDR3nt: TGCAGCGTTGAAGTTCTGGGGGACAGCACCCAAGAGACCCAGTACTTC; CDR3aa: CSVEVLGDSTQETQYF
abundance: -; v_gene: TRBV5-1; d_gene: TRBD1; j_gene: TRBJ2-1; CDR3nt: TGCGCCAGCAGCTTGGCTAGGACAGGGGATGAGCAGTTCTTC; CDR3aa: CASSLARTGDEQFF
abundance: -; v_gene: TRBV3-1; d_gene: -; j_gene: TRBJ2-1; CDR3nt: TGTGCCAGCACTGGTTCCTACAATGAGCAGTTCTTC; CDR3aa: CASTGSYNEQFF
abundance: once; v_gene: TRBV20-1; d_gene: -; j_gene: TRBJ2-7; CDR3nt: TGCAGTGCTAGTTCCCCTCGGTTAGGGCAGTACTTC; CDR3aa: CSASSPRLGQYF
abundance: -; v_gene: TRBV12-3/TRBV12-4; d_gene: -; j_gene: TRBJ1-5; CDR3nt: TGTGCCAGCAGTTCTTCAAGGTCTGGTCAGCCCCAGCATTTT; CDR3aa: CASSSSRSGQPQHF
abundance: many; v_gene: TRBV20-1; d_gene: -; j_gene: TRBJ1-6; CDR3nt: TGCAGTGCTAGAGATCAAGAAAGGGGGAATTCACCCCTCCACTTT; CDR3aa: CSARDQERGNSPLHF
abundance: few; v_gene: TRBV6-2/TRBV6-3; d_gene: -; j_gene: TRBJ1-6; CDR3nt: TGTGCCTCCCAAGGGATCAACTTTCGCAGGATTAACTCCTATAATTCACCCCTCCACTTT; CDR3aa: CASQGINFRRINSYNSPLHF
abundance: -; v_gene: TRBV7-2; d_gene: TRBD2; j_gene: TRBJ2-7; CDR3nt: TGTGCCAGCAGCTTATCCCTAGCGGGAGGTTCCTACGAGCAGTACTTC; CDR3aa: CASSLSLAGGSYEQYF
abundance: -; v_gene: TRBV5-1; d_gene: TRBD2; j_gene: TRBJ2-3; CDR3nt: TGCGCCAGCAGCTTCGGGACTAGCGGGAGGCTGGCAGATACGCAGTATTTT; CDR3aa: CASSFGTSGRLADTQYF
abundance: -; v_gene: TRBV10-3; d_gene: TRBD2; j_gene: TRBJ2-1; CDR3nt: TGTGCCATCTTTAGCGGGGGGGATGGCCACAATGAGCAGTTCTTC; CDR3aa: CAIFSGGDGHNEQFF
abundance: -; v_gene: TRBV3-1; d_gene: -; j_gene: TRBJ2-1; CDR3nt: TGTGCCAGCAGCCAGTCACTCCCAGGCTCCTACAATGAGCAGTTCTTC; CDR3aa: CASSQSLPGSYNEQFF
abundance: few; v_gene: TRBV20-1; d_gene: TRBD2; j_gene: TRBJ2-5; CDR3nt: TGCAGTGCGACCGGGACTAGCGGTCAAGAGACCCAGTACTTC; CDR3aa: CSATGTSGQETQYF
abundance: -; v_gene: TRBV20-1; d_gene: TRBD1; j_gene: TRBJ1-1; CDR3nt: TGCAGTGCTAGAATCGGGACAGGGGTCTCCGAAGCTTTGTTT; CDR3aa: CSARIGTGVSEALF
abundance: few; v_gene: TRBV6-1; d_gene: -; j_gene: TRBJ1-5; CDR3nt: TGTGCCAGCACCGGAGGCAATCAGCCCCAGCATTTT; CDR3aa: CASTGGNQPQHF
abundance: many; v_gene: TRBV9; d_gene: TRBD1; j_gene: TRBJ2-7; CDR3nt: TGTGCCAGCAGCCTCATGGGGACAGGGGGTGGCGAGCAGTACTTC; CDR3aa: CASSLMGTGGGEQYF
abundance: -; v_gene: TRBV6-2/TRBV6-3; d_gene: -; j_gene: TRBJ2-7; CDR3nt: TGTGCCAGCAGAAGGGACGGGGGCCCCTCCTACGAGCAGTACTTC; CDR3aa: CASRRDGGPSYEQYF
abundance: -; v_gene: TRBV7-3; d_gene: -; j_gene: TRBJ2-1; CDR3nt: TGTGCCAGCAGCCCGGTGGGGGCGGGAGTAGAAAAGGGCTCCTACAATGAGCAGTTCTTC; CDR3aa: CASSPVGAGVEKGSYNEQFF
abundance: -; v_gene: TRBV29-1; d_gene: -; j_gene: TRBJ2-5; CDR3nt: TGCAGCGCTACAGTGACCCAAGAGACCCAGTACTTC; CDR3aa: CSATVTQETQYF
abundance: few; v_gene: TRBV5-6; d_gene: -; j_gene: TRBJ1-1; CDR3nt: TGTGCCAGCAGCCGTCCGACAGGAGGGTACACTGAAGCTTTCTTT; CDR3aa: CASSRPTGGYTEAFF
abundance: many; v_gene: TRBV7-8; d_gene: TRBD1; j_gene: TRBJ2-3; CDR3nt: TGTGCCAGCAGCGCTCGGACAGGGTTTACAGATACGCAGTATTTT; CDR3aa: CASSARTGFTDTQYF
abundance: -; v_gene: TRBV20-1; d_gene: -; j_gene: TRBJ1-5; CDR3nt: TGCAGTGCAAATACCTTACAGGGCAATCAGCCCCAGCATTTT; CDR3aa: CSANTLQGNQPQHF
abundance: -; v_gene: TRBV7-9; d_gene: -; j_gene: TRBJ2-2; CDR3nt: TGTGCCGGGGGACTTTACACCGGGGAGCTGTTTTTT; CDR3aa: CAGGLYTGELFF
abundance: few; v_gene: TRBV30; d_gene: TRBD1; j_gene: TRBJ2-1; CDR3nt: TGTGCCTGGAGAGAAACAGGGGGGAATGAGCAGTTCTTC; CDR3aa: CAWRETGGNEQFF
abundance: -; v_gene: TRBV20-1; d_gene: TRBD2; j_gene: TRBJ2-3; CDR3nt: TGCAGTGCTAGAGATTTATTGGGGGTAGCGGGAGGGCCGGCAGATACGCAGTATTTT; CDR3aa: CSARDLLGVAGGPADTQYF
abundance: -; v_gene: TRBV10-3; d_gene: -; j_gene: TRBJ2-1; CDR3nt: TGTGCCATCAGTGAAGGCAAAAGCTCCTACAATGAGCAGTTCTTC; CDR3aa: CAISEGKSSYNEQFF